The sequence of this T cell receptor beta chain was determined in a study of blood T cell repertoires in COVID-19. Study-level background: The United States, Italy and Spain provided the acute and convalescent COVID-19 samples. PBMCs, B-cell-depleted T cells, or T cells were the source of the cDNA or gDNA that made up the material.

The CDR3 covers 15 residues. The germline CDR1 and CDR2 sequences are SGHTS and YDEGEE. V trimming: 2 bases; J trimming: 6 bases; junction bases outside the gene matches: 5. Source study methods: Amplification with reference gene primers provided the estimates of nucleated cell counts. Here immunoSEQ multiplex PCR was the method, and the copy in TCRdb shows in-frame clones only, minus some. The DNA was the basis for D and trimming; V, J and clone size are from that table. The sample consists of just under 75,000 clones, 75% to 90% of them appearing once. Sequencing was performed on peripheral blood. The V gene is TRBV5-8, the J gene TRBJ2-2, with 9 bases matching TRBD1. This TCR derives from a man of 80 years or more with active or convalescent COVID-19. This CDR3 is CASSFLQGAAGELFF. CDR3 nucleotides: TGTGCCAGCAGCTTCTTACAGGGGGCCGCCGGGGAGCTGTTTTTT.